The table lists the clone carrying this T cell receptor (beta chain) with a few counts. This specimen comes from a study of T cells in Graves' hyperthyroidism and ophthalmopathy. TCR beta CDR3 sequences were amplified from RNA transcripts. Initially, a first-round RT-PCR of the TCR CDR3 employed the HTBI primer set. TCRdb recomputed calls from the multiplex PCR reads with MiXCR, one row per CDR3 protein. Here the sample spans around 500,000 distinct CDR3 sequences, 22% being singletons. V trimming: 6 bases; J trimming: 1 base; junction bases outside the gene matches: 4. The CDR3 extends over 14 amino acids.

V gene TRBV12-3 or TRBV12-4 combines with J gene TRBJ1-1; 8 nucleotides agree with TRBD1. Input material: blood. The sequence came from a woman in her 70s with Graves' ophthalmopathy. The CDR3 protein is CASRTTGGNTEAFF. CDR3 bases: TGTGCCAGCAGAACTACAGGGGGGAACACTGAAGCTTTCTTT.